This is a list of T cell receptor beta chains from one sample in a study of CD8 T cells in Susac syndrome. Each CDR3 protein gets one entry after TCRdb re-called the immunoSEQ multiplex PCR reads with MiXCR. Found here are 130,000 or so distinct CDR3 sequences, over 80% of them singletons; the top ten hold around 0.51%. The sample taken for sequencing was CD8+ T cells from PBMCs. These receptors were taken from a human donor with multiple sclerosis. CDR3s include the opening cysteine and the closing phenylalanine or tryptophan. The order of the fields is V gene, J gene, clone size, D gene, CDR3 protein, CDR3 DNA. A D gene is named only where the DNA matches it firmly. The size of a clone is reported for some rows only, either as once, few or many, or as a class for expanded clones.

TRBV28	TRBJ2-7	few	-	CASRGGGFLSYEQYF	TGTGCCAGCAGGGGAGGGGGGTTCCTTTCCTACGAGCAGTACTTC
TRBV19	TRBJ2-1	-	-	CASSPKPGLGSTNFNEQFF	TGTGCCAGTAGTCCAAAACCGGGACTCGGATCAACGAACTTCAATGAGCAGTTCTTC
TRBV19	TRBJ1-2	-	TRBD1	CASSMWDRDYGYTF	TGTGCCAGTAGTATGTGGGACAGGGACTATGGCTACACCTTC
TRBV20-1	TRBJ1-5	once	-	CSALEGYSNQPQHF	TGCAGTGCCCTCGAAGGTTATAGCAATCAGCCCCAGCATTTT
TRBV7-9	TRBJ1-1	-	-	CASSLPPGGGDTEAFF	TGTGCCAGCAGCTTACCCCCCGGGGGGGGTGACACTGAAGCTTTCTTT
TRBV9	TRBJ2-2	-	-	CASSARVAGGTGELFF	TGTGCCAGCAGCGCCCGGGTGGCCGGAGGGACCGGGGAGCTGTTTTTT
TRBV9	TRBJ2-1	-	-	CASSVGWEGVSYNEQFF	TGTGCCAGCAGCGTAGGTTGGGAGGGGGTTTCTTACAATGAGCAGTTCTTC
TRBV6-5	TRBJ2-1	once	-	CASSYSNEQFF	TGTGCCAGCAGTTACTCCAATGAGCAGTTCTTC
TRBV12-3/TRBV12-4	TRBJ1-6	-	-	CASSLLQGESPLHF	TGTGCCAGCAGTTTGCTCCAGGGCGAGTCACCCCTCCACTTT
TRBV28	TRBJ2-6	-	-	CASSERSGANVLTF	TGTGCCAGCAGCGAGCGCTCTGGGGCCAACGTCCTGACTTTC
TRBV7-6	TRBJ2-7	-	-	CASSPYRDTYEQYF	TGTGCCAGCAGCCCCTACAGGGACACCTACGAGCAGTACTTC
TRBV28	TRBJ1-1	-	-	CASSVPSGVGTEAFF	TGTGCCAGCAGTGTACCCTCGGGGGTTGGCACTGAAGCTTTCTTT
TRBV19	TRBJ2-1	-	-	CASSIGSYNEQFF	TGTGCCAGTAGTATCGGCAGCTACAATGAGCAGTTCTTC
TRBV21-1	TRBJ2-3	-	-	CASRWELAGPLSPYF	TGTGCCAGCAGATGGGAACTAGCGGGACCCTTATCTCCGTATTTT
TRBV19	TRBJ1-1	-	-	CASISRGNTEAFF	TGTGCCAGTATCTCACGAGGGAACACTGAAGCTTTCTTT
TRBV7-2	TRBJ1-5	-	TRBD1	CASSFGTGGISNQPQHF	TGTGCCAGCAGCTTCGGGACAGGGGGCATAAGCAATCAGCCCCAGCATTTT
TRBV12-3/TRBV12-4	TRBJ1-2	-	TRBD1	CASSPADRAVYGYTF	TGTGCCAGCAGTCCAGCCGACAGGGCAGTCTATGGCTACACCTTC
TRBV2	TRBJ2-1	-	TRBD2	CASGRGLAGEVEQFF	TGTGCCAGCGGGCGAGGTCTAGCGGGGGAGGTCGAGCAGTTCTTC
TRBV11-2	TRBJ2-2	-	TRBD2	CASSEILAGYTGELFF	TGTGCCAGCAGCGAAATCCTAGCGGGTTACACCGGGGAGCTGTTTTTT
TRBV29-1	TRBJ2-1	-	-	CSVEIVPGAPSSYNEQFF	TGCAGCGTTGAAATTGTGCCCGGAGCCCCGAGCTCCTACAATGAGCAGTTCTTC
TRBV6-2/TRBV6-3	TRBJ1-1	few	-	CASSYSLGGAEAFF	TGTGCCAGCAGTTATAGCCTGGGGGGCGCTGAAGCTTTCTTT
TRBV7-8	TRBJ2-2	-	-	CASSFGGRRGELFF	TGTGCCAGCAGCTTTGGTGGTCGGAGGGGGGAGCTGTTTTTT
TRBV12-3/TRBV12-4	TRBJ1-1	-	-	CASSSPAPVNTEAFF	TGTGCCAGCAGCTCCCCAGCCCCAGTGAACACTGAAGCTTTCTTT
TRBV30	TRBJ2-1	-	TRBD2	CAWMQDGGINNEQFF	TGTGCCTGGATGCAAGACGGGGGGATAAACAATGAGCAGTTCTTC
TRBV12-3/TRBV12-4	TRBJ2-1	-	-	CASSPDSRSSSYNEQFF	TGTGCCAGCAGTCCTGACAGCAGATCGAGCTCCTACAATGAGCAGTTCTTC
TRBV27	TRBJ1-1	-	-	CASSLSPTRNTEAFF	TGTGCCAGCAGTTTAAGCCCGACGAGGAACACTGAAGCTTTCTTT
TRBV7-9	TRBJ2-1	-	TRBD2	CASRASGPYNEQFF	TGTGCCAGCAGGGCTAGCGGCCCCTACAATGAGCAGTTCTTC
TRBV4-3	TRBJ2-3	few	TRBD2	CASSQDRGGTDTQYF	TGCGCCAGCAGCCAAGATCGGGGGGGGACAGATACGCAGTATTTT
TRBV29-1	TRBJ1-1	-	-	CSVDEGENTEAFF	TGCAGCGTTGACGAGGGAGAGAACACTGAAGCTTTCTTT
TRBV12-3/TRBV12-4	TRBJ2-1	-	-	CASSLGRAAYNEQFF	TGTGCCAGCAGTTTAGGGCGGGCCGCCTACAATGAGCAGTTCTTC
TRBV27	TRBJ2-3	-	TRBD2	CASTPGLALDLQYF	TGTGCCAGCACCCCCGGACTAGCGTTAGATTTGCAGTATTTT
TRBV6-2/TRBV6-3	TRBJ1-6	-	-	CASSYGPQGRSPLHF	TGTGCCAGCAGTTATGGACCGCAGGGGAGATCACCCCTCCACTTT
TRBV20-1	TRBJ2-3	-	-	CRGGRGLTDTQYF	TGCAGGGGGGGGCGGGGGTTGACAGATACGCAGTATTTT
TRBV18	TRBJ2-2	-	TRBD1	CASSQGSGTGNTGELFF	TGTGCCAGCTCACAGGGGTCCGGGACAGGGAACACCGGGGAGCTGTTTTTT
TRBV20-1	TRBJ1-1	-	-	CSARDRETGAFNTEAFF	TGCAGTGCTAGAGATAGGGAGACAGGCGCGTTTAACACTGAAGCTTTCTTT
TRBV11-3	TRBJ2-1	few	-	CASSPDYRSYNEQFF	TGTGCCAGCAGCCCGGACTACCGAAGCTACAATGAGCAGTTCTTC
TRBV6-1	TRBJ1-2	-	TRBD1	CASRRHRDRDYGYTF	TGTGCCAGCAGACGCCACCGGGACAGGGATTATGGCTACACCTTC
TRBV9	TRBJ1-6	-	-	CASSGGSYNSPLHF	TGTGCCAGCAGCGGCGGCTCCTATAATTCACCCCTCCACTTT
TRBV2	TRBJ2-2	-	-	CASSEVGSATGELFF	TGTGCCAGCAGTGAAGTCGGATCGGCTACCGGGGAGCTGTTTTTT
TRBV18	TRBJ1-1	-	-	CASSPLVLPGAFF	TGTGCCAGCTCACCCCTAGTTCTCCCCGGGGCTTTCTTT